The 2 T cell receptor beta chains listed next were all sequenced from one sample in a study of cytomegalovirus exposure and HLA in healthy donors. 13 Jbeta primers and 60 Vbeta primers were used for the PCR. Method: immunoSEQ multiplex PCR; TCRdb's copy keeps in-frame clones and lacks some. The sample holds about 150,000 clones, just under 75% seen once. The source material was PBMCs. The receptor source for this set is a woman under 30 in good health and CMV-seronegative.

The rearrangement links TRBV7-3 to TRBJ2-3; 7 bases agree with TRBD1. CDR1 and CDR2 (germline): SGHTA, FQGTGA. V was pared by 2 bases and J by 3 bases, with 2 bases of the junction left unmatched. The CDR3 runs to 14 residues. CDR3 nucleotide sequence: TGTGCCAGCAGCTTAGGACAGGCAACAGATACGCAGTATTTT. This encodes CASSLGQATDTQYF.

This clone has a handful of counts. The J gene is TRBJ1-2, the V gene TRBV6-5; 7 nucleotides line up with TRBD1. The CDR3 consists of 13 residues. Trimming cost V 8 bases and J 4 bases; bases outside gene matches: 7. Looked up from germline, CDR1 is MNHEY and CDR2 is SVGAGI. DNA of the CDR3: TGTGCCAGCCTGGACAGGAGATTCTATGGCTACACCTTC. Its protein is CASLDRRFYGYTF.